One sample yielded the 11 T cell receptor beta chains listed below, sequenced in a study of CD8+ T cells in alopecia areata. The treatment was: oral pan-JAK inhibitor, 5-10 mg twice daily. Extracted RNA was reverse transcribed, and the resulting cDNA served as sequencing template. Measured with immunoSEQ multiplex PCR; TCRdb has only the in-frame clones, and not every one. The sample records more than 150,000 clones, around 49% being singletons. Sequences were derived from CD8+ T cells sorted from blood, sampled at week 52, from a patient treated with tofacitinib. The receptors come from a human donor with alopecia areata.

The rearrangement uses TRBV30 and TRBJ2-3; D uncertain. CDR3 size: 14 residues. V was cut by 7 bases and J by 3 bases, with 17 bases left in between. Germline V CDR1 and CDR2: GTSNPN, SVGIG (reference sequence). The CDR3 nucleotides are TGTGCCTACCAGGCAGGCACAAAAACAGATACGCAGTATTTT. Its protein product is CAYQAGTKTDTQYF. Complete variable domain (other parts from reference TRBV30 and TRBJ2-3): SQTIHQWPATLVQPVGSPLSLECTVEGTSNPNLYWYRQAAGRGLQLLFYSVGIGQISSEVPQNLSASRPQDRQFILSSKKLLLSDSGFYLCAYQAGTKTDTQYFGPGTRLTVL.

This clone was seen a handful of times. The genes are TRBV29-1 and TRBJ2-6, with D perhaps TRBD1 (5 bases). This CDR3 is built from 14 residues. Trimming left V 4 bases short and J 4 bases short, with 11 bases between. Germline V lookup: CDR1 SQVTM, CDR2 ANQGSEA. CDR3 DNA sequence: TGCAGCGTTGTGTCAGGGTCCGGGGCCAACGTCCTGACTTTC. It yields the protein CSVVSGSGANVLTF.

The chain recombines TRBV9 with TRBJ2-2, with 8 bases matching TRBD2. This CDR3 has 15 residues. V trimming: 0 bases; J trimming: 3 bases; junction bases outside the gene matches: 1. The germline CDR1 and CDR2 sequences are SGDLS and YYNGEE. The CDR3 region has the DNA TGTGCCAGCAGCGTAGCGGGGGGGCACACCGGGGAGCTGTTTTTT. Translation gives CASSVAGGHTGELFF.

This clone was counted between two and nine times. The CDR3: CSVDGVRETQYF. In DNA form, the CDR3 reads TGCAGCGTTGATGGGGTGAGGGAGACCCAGTACTTC. V usage is TRBV29-1 and J usage is TRBJ2-5; D ambiguous. The CDR3 has 12 residues. From germline, CDR1 is SQVTM and CDR2 ANQGSEA. With 3 bases removed from V and 5 bases from J, the gap between germline ends came to 10 bases.

The CDR3 spells CASAGLGQGTYEQYF. The DNA of the CDR3 is TGTGCCAGCGCGGGACTTGGACAGGGAACCTACGAGCAGTACTTC. V usage is TRBV13 and J usage is TRBJ2-5, with 8 bases fitting TRBD1. The DNA end is a closer match to TRBJ2-7, so the J assignment may be wrong. The CDR3 sequence is 15 residues long. Germline V gene data show CDR1 as PRHDT and CDR2 as FYEKMQ (reference sequence).

This clone was observed a handful of times. The V gene is TRBV5-4, the J gene TRBJ2-5; no clear D gene. The germline V gene encodes CDR1 SGHNT and CDR2 YYREEE (reference sequence). Deletions cut 5 bases from V and 4 bases from J, with 15 bases between. CDR3 size: 14 residues. This CDR3 is CASRYFGGAETQYF. CDR3 sequence (DNA): TGTGCCAGCAGATATTTCGGCGGTGCAGAGACCCAGTACTTC.

The chain joins TRBV4-3 to TRBJ1-3, with a tentative D call TRBD1 (6 bases). Per the germline V gene, CDR1 is LGHNA and CDR2 is YSLEER. V was cut by 0 bases and J by 0 bases, with 15 bases left in between. CDR3 length equals 18 residues. As DNA, the CDR3 is TGCGCCAGCAGCCAAGATCCGGGACACCTTAACTCTGGAAACACCATATATTTT. Translation: CASSQDPGHLNSGNTIYF.

A few counts support this clone. The rearrangement joins TRBV14 to TRBJ1-1, with TRBD1 as a possible D gene (5 bases). The CDR3 loop spans 13 amino acids. Trimming took 6 bases from V and 2 from J, leaving 10 bases between them. From germline, CDR1 is SGHDN and CDR2 FVKESK. The CDR3 DNA reads TGTGCCAGCAGGGGCGGGGACAACACTGAAGCTTTCTTT. Its translation is CASRGGDNTEAFF.

V is TRBV7-9 and J is TRBJ2-5; D may be TRBD1 or TRBD2 (5 bases each). Per the germline V gene, CDR1 is SEHNR and CDR2 is FQNEAQ (reference sequence). The CDR3 loop spans 14 amino acids. Trimming cost V 5 bases and J 5 bases, with 15 bases left between them. The CDR3 region is CASSEPGARETQYF. The CDR3 DNA follows: TGTGCCAGCAGCGAACCCGGGGCGCGGGAGACCCAGTACTTC.

The V and J genes are TRBV9 and TRBJ2-5; D might be TRBD2 (6 bases). V dropped 1 base and J dropped 5 bases, with 15 bases sitting between them. Germline-derived CDR1 and CDR2 are SGDLS and YYNGEE. The CDR3 is 15 residues long. The CDR3 sequence: CASSVRLGTGETQYF. Here the CDR3 DNA reads TGTGCCAGCAGCGTAAGACTAGGGACGGGGGAGACCCAGTACTTC.

The chain has TRBV5-6 and TRBJ2-7, with 9 bases aligning to TRBD1. Per the germline V gene, CDR1 is SGHDT and CDR2 is YYEEEE. V gave up 6 bases and J gave up 7 bases; unmatched junction bases: 11. This CDR3 has 14 residues. CDR3 in DNA: TGTGCCAGCATCGGGACAGGGAACATTGGGGAGCAGTACTTC. Translation gives CASIGTGNIGEQYF.